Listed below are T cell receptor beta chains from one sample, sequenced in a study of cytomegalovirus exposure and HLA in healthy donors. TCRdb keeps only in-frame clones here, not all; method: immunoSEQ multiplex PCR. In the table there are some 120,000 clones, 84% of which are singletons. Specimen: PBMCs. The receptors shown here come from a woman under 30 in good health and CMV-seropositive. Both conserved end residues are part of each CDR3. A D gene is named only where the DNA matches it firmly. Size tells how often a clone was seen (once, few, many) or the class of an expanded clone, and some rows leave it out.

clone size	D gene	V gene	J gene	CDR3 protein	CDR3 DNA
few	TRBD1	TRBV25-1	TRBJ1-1	CASSGGTGGGTEAFF	TGTGCCAGCAGTGGTGGGACAGGGGGCGGAACTGAAGCTTTCTTT
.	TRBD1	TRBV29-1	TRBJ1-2	CSVAGTGGRSGYGYTF	TGCAGCGTAGCCGGGACAGGGGGTAGGTCAGGCTATGGCTACACCTTC
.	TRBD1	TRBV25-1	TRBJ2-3	CASSETGGTTDTQYF	TGTGCCAGCAGTGAGACAGGGGGAACGACAGATACGCAGTATTTT
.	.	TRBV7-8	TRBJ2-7	CASSAGDIFSYEQYF	TGTGCCAGCAGCGCGGGGGACATTTTCTCCTACGAGCAGTACTTC
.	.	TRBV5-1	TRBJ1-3	CASSLEEAGLSGNTIYF	TGCGCCAGCAGCTTGGAGGAGGCCGGACTCTCTGGAAACACCATATATTTT
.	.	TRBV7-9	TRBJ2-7	CASSLGDTYEQYF	TGTGCCAGCAGCTTAGGGGACACCTACGAGCAGTACTTC
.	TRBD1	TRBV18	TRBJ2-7	CASSPGQETYEQYF	TGTGCCAGCTCACCCGGACAGGAGACCTACGAGCAGTACTTC
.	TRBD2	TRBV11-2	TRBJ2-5	CASSITSGGARETQYF	TGTGCCAGCAGCATAACTAGCGGGGGGGCACGGGAGACCCAGTACTTC
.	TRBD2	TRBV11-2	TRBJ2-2	CASSLTHSGTSYGELFF	TGTGCCAGCAGCTTGACCCACTCCGGGACTAGCTACGGGGAGCTGTTTTTT
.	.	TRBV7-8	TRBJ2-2	CASSLPGLDTGELFF	TGTGCCAGCAGCCTCCCAGGACTGGACACCGGGGAGCTGTTTTTT
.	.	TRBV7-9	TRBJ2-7	CASSLAGAGANSYEQYF	TGTGCCAGCAGCTTAGCGGGGGCAGGGGCCAATTCCTACGAGCAGTACTTC
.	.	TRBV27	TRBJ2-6	CASSLEGSGANVLTF	TGTGCCAGCAGTTTAGAGGGCTCTGGGGCCAACGTCCTGACTTTC
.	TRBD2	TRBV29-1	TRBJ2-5	CSVVRLAGGQETQYF	TGCAGCGTTGTAAGGCTAGCGGGGGGGCAAGAGACCCAGTACTTC
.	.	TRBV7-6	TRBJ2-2	CASSLLAMIGPSTGELFF	TGTGCCAGCAGCTTACTGGCCATGATTGGCCCCTCTACCGGGGAGCTGTTTTTT
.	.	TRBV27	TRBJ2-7	CASRRQALSYEQYF	TGTGCCAGCAGACGACAGGCCCTGTCCTACGAGCAGTACTTC
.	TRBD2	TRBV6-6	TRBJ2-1	CASTLAGGPPYNEQFF	TGTGCCAGCACTTTAGCGGGGGGGCCTCCCTACAATGAGCAGTTCTTC
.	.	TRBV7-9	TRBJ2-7	CASSTREDGSNYEQYF	TGTGCCAGCAGCACTAGGGAGGACGGGAGTAACTACGAGCAGTACTTC
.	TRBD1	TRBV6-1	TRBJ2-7	CASSESTGGVYEQYF	TGTGCCAGCAGTGAAAGCACAGGGGGCGTCTACGAGCAGTACTTC
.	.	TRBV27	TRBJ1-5	CASSFGGRNQPQHF	TGTGCCAGCAGTTTCGGGGGTCGCAATCAGCCCCAGCATTTT
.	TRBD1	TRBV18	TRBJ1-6	CASSPVVGGLDSPLHF	TGTGCCAGCTCACCGGTGGTAGGGGGCCTTGATTCACCCCTCCACTTT
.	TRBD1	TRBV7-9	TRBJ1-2	CASSLGDRGYRSGYTF	TGTGCCAGCAGCTTAGGGGACAGGGGATATCGTAGTGGCTACACCTTC
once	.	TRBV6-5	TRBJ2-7	CASSFRDTSYEQYF	TGTGCCAGCAGTTTCCGTGACACCTCCTACGAGCAGTACTTC
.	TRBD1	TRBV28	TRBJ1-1	CASTLTGPLEAFF	TGTGCCAGCACCTTGACAGGGCCCCTTGAAGCTTTCTTT
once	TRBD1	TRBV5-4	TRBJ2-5	CASSRQGEETRYF	TGTGCCAGCAGTCGACAGGGTGAAGAGACCCGGTACTTC
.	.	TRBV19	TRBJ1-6	CASSGQGGGPLHF	TGTGCCAGTAGTGGTCAGGGTGGTGGACCCCTCCACTTT
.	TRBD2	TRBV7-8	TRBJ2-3	CASSPGTSGYTDTQYF	TGTGCCAGCAGCCCCGGGACTAGCGGATACACAGATACGCAGTATTTT
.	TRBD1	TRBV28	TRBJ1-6	CASRPLDRVYYNSPLHF	TGTGCCAGCAGACCATTGGACAGGGTCTACTATAATTCACCCCTCCACTTT
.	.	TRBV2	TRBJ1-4	CASSPSAGATNEKLFF	TGTGCCAGCAGTCCCTCCGCGGGGGCAACTAATGAAAAACTGTTTTTT
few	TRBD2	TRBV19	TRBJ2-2	CASRPTSGGVIGELFF	TGTGCCAGTAGACCAACTAGCGGGGGGGTTATCGGGGAGCTGTTTTTT
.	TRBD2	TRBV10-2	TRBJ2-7	CASSGGRGRYEQYF	TGCGCCAGCAGTGGAGGGAGGGGCCGGTACGAGCAGTACTTC
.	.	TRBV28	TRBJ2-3	CASRGTSPYTQYF	TGTGCCAGCCGGGGGACCTCCCCATATACGCAGTATTTT
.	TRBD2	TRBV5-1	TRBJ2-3	CASSSGLAGGATDTQYF	TGCGCCAGCAGCTCGGGACTAGCGGGGGGCGCCACAGATACGCAGTATTTT
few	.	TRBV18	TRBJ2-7	CASSPEKGPYEQYF	TGTGCCAGCTCACCAGAAAAGGGGCCCTACGAGCAGTACTTC
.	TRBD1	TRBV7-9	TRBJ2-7	CASSLGDRGHEQYF	TGTGCCAGCAGCTTAGGGGACAGGGGTCACGAGCAGTACTTC
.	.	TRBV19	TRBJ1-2	CASTDLLLDGYTF	TGTGCCAGTACCGATCTCCTACTCGATGGCTACACCTTC
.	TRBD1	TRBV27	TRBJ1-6	CASSFGTALNSPLHF	TGTGCCAGCAGTTTCGGGACAGCTCTAAATTCACCCCTCCACTTT
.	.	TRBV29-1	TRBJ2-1	CSGGHFSYNEQFF	TGCAGCGGGGGACATTTCTCCTACAATGAGCAGTTCTTC
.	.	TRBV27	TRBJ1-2	CASPRGLYGYTF	TGTGCCAGCCCTAGGGGCCTCTATGGCTACACCTTC
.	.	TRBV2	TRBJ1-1	CASSSVRTEAFF	TGTGCCAGCAGTTCTGTGCGGACTGAAGCTTTCTTT
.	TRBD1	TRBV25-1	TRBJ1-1	CASTETGGETEAFF	TGTGCCAGCACCGAGACAGGGGGCGAGACTGAAGCTTTCTTT
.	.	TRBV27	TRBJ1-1	CASSPSGGFDTEAFF	TGTGCCAGCAGTCCTTCAGGAGGGTTTGACACTGAAGCTTTCTTT
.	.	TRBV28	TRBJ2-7	CASSFGQGLPEQYF	TGTGCCAGCAGTTTTGGGCAGGGTCTGCCCGAGCAGTACTTC
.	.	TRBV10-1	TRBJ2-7	CASSAWVRGTYEQYF	TGCGCCAGCAGTGCCTGGGTCCGGGGTACCTACGAGCAGTACTTC
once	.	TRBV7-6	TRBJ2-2	CASSSPLGTGELFF	TGTGCCAGCAGTTCCCCACTCGGGACCGGGGAGCTGTTTTTT
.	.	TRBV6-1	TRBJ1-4	CASSENPVATNEKLFF	TGTGCCAGCAGTGAAAACCCGGTTGCAACTAATGAAAAACTGTTTTTT
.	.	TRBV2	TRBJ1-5	CASSVDRRKHF	TGTGCCAGCAGTGTGGACAGAAGGAAGCATTTT
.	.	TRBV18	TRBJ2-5	CASSPGGGETQYF	TGTGCCAGCTCACCAGGCGGTGGAGAGACCCAGTACTTC
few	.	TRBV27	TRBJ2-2	CASRRAGNTGELFF	TGTGCCAGCAGAAGAGCGGGGAACACCGGGGAGCTGTTTTTT
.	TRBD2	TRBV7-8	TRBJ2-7	CASSTSGAYEQYF	TGTGCCAGCAGTACTAGCGGGGCGTACGAGCAGTACTTC
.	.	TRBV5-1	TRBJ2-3	CASSLGGTSTDTQYF	TGCGCCAGCAGCTTGGGCGGTACATCCACAGATACGCAGTATTTT
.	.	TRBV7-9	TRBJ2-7	CSSSLGVGGYEQYF	TGTTCCAGCAGCTTAGGGGTAGGAGGTTACGAGCAGTACTTC
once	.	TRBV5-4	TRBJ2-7	CASSLADSNTYEQYF	TGTGCCAGCAGCTTGGCCGACAGTAATACCTACGAGCAGTACTTC
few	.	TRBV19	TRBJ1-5	CASRGLNQPQHF	TGTGCCTCGCGGGGATTAAATCAGCCCCAGCATTTT
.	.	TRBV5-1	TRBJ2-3	CASSLWGGSTDTQYF	TGCGCCAGCAGCTTGTGGGGGGGCAGCACAGATACGCAGTATTTT
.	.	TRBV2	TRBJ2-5	CASSVGTAAETQYF	TGTGCCAGCAGTGTGGGAACAGCGGCGGAGACCCAGTACTTC
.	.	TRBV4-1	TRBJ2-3	CASSRQTGGGGPDTQYF	TGCGCCAGCAGCCGGCAAACCGGGGGCGGGGGACCAGATACGCAGTATTTT
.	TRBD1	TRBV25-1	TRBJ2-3	CASSAGGTGENTDTQYF	TGTGCCAGCAGTGCGGGTGGGACAGGGGAAAATACAGATACGCAGTATTTT
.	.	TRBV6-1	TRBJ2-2	CASVLANTGELFF	TGTGCCAGCGTCCTCGCGAACACCGGGGAGCTGTTTTTT
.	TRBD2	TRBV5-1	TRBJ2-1	CASSRTSGGLNEQFF	TGCGCCAGCAGCCGGACTAGCGGGGGGCTCAATGAGCAGTTCTTC